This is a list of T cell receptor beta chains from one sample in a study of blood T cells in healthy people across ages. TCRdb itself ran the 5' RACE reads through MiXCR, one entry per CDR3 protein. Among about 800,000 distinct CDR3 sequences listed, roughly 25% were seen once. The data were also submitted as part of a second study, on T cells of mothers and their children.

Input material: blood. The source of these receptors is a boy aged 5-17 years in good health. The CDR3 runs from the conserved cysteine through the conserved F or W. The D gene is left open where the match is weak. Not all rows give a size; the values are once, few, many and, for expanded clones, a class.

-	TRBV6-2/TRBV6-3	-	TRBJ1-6	CASRPTRTSSYNSPLHF	TGTGCCAGCAGACCTACCCGAACCAGCTCCTATAATTCACCCCTCCACTTT
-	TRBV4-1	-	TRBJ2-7	CASSQLEGLPYEQYF	TGCGCCAGCAGCCAGCTAGAGGGCCTCCCCTACGAGCAGTACTTC
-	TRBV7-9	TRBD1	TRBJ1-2	CASSQAGGSGYTF	TGTGCCAGCAGCCAAGCAGGGGGCTCTGGCTACACCTTC
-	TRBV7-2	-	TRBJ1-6	CASRRGGFENNSPLHF	TGTGCCAGCCGGAGGGGGGGGTTTGAGAATAATTCACCCCTCCACTTT
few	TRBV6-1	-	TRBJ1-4	CASSEGIGDEKLFF	TGTGCCAGCAGTGAAGGGATTGGAGATGAAAAACTGTTTTTT
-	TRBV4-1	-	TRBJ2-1	CASSQGLGTQFF	TGCGCCAGCAGCCAAGGGCTGGGGACTCAGTTCTTC
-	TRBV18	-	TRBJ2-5	CASSPNGQLQETQYF	TGTGCCAGCTCCCCAAACGGGCAGCTCCAAGAGACCCAGTACTTC
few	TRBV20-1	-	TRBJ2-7	CSVKPADYVSYEQYF	TGCAGTGTTAAGCCTGCCGACTACGTCTCCTACGAGCAGTACTTC
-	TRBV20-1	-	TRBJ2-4	CSARSLLGTKNIQYF	TGCAGTGCTAGAAGCCTCCTGGGGACCAAAAACATTCAGTACTTC
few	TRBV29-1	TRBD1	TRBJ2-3	CSVEPGTGVTDTQYF	TGCAGCGTTGAACCCGGGACAGGGGTAACAGATACGCAGTATTTT
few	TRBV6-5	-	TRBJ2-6	CASGGPGVGSGANVLTF	TGTGCCAGCGGGGGACCGGGGGTTGGCTCTGGGGCCAACGTCCTGACTTTC
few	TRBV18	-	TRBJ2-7	CASSPRKVPYEQYF	TGTGCCAGCTCACCACGGAAGGTACCCTACGAGCAGTACTTC
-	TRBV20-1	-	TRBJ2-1	CSASGNTYNEQFF	TGCAGTGCTAGCGGGAACACCTACAATGAGCAGTTCTTC
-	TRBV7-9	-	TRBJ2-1	CASSFSLAEQFF	TGTGCCAGCAGCTTTTCCCTCGCTGAGCAGTTCTTC
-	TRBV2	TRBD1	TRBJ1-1	CASCLGQGSPEAFF	TGTGCCAGTTGTTTGGGACAGGGGTCTCCGGAAGCTTTCTTT
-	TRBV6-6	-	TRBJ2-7	CASSYSGSNPSYEHYF	TGTGCCAGCAGTTACTCGGGCTCCAACCCCTCCTACGAGCACTACTTC
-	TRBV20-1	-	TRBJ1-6	CSASSYNSPLHF	TGCAGCGCAAGCTCCTATAATTCACCCCTCCACTTT
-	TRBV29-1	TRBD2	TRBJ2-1	CSVGASTSGRVNEQFF	TGCAGCGTTGGAGCGTCGACTAGCGGGAGGGTGAATGAGCAGTTCTTC
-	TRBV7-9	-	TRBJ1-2	CASSRGPYGYTF	TGTGCCAGCAGCCGCGGGCCCTATGGCTACACCTTC
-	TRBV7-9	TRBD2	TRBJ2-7	CASSRQAGLDYEQYF	TGTGCCAGCAGCAGACAAGCGGGGCTTGACTACGAGCAGTACTTC
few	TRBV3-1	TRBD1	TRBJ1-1	CASSSEGTDLNTEAFF	TGTGCCAGCAGCTCGGAAGGGACAGATTTGAACACTGAAGCTTTCTTT
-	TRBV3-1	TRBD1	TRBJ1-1	CASSQTDRAPTEAFF	TGTGCCAGCAGCCAGACGGACAGGGCACCGACCGAAGCTTTCTTT
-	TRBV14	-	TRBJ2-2	CASSQPGTGNTGELFF	TGTGCCAGCAGCCAACCTGGGACGGGGAACACCGGGGAGCTGTTTTTT
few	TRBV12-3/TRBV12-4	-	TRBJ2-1	CASSLEDHYNEQFF	TGCGCCAGCAGTTTAGAGGACCACTACAATGAGCAGTTCTTC
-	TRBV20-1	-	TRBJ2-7	CSAWDALPDEQYF	TGCAGTGCTTGGGACGCTTTGCCCGACGAGCAGTACTTC
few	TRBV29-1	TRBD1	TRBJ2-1	CSAQRDRVSEQFF	TGCAGCGCCCAGAGGGACAGGGTATCTGAGCAGTTCTTC
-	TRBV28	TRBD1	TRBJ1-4	CASSTIGQGDNEKLFF	TGTGCCAGCAGTACCATAGGACAGGGGGATAATGAAAAACTGTTTTTT
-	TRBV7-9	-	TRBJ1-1	CASSLERTSAGTEAFF	TGTGCCAGCAGCTTAGAAAGGACCTCGGCGGGCACTGAAGCTTTCTTT